The next 6 T cell receptor beta chains were all read from a single sample in a study of cytomegalovirus exposure and HLA in healthy donors. 13 Jbeta primers and 60 Vbeta primers were used for the PCR. Data came from immunoSEQ multiplex PCR; TCRdb stores just in-frame clones and leaves some out. The sample contains about 130,000 clones, approximately 74% of which appear only once. Sequencing used PBMCs. These receptors came from a male donor in good health and CMV-seronegative.

V gene TRBV4-2 combines with J gene TRBJ1-4; D remains ambiguous. Germline CDR1 is LGHNA and CDR2 is YNFKEQ. The CDR3 totals 15 residues. V shed 0 bases and J shed 0 bases, with 5 bases lying between them. The CDR3 nucleotides are TGTGCCAGCAGCCAAGACGACTCAACTAATGAAAAACTGTTTTTT. Translating gives CASSQDDSTNEKLFF.

This chain joins TRBV9 and TRBJ1-6; D call uncertain. CDR3 length equals 13 residues. Germline lookup yields CDR1 SGDLS and CDR2 YYNGEE. V lost 4 bases and J 7 bases, leaving 9 bases between the germline ends. As DNA, the CDR3 is TGTGCCAGCAGCCCTAGGCCCAATTCACCCCTCCACTTT. Its translation is CASSPRPNSPLHF.

This CDR3 is CASSQEQGPHNEQFF. The CDR3 DNA follows: TGCGCCAGCAGCCAAGAACAGGGACCCCACAATGAGCAGTTCTTC. The chain has TRBV4-3 and TRBJ2-1; D may be TRBD1 (6 bases). Germline V CDR1 and CDR2: LGHNA, YSLEER. This CDR3 spans 15 amino acids. V was pared by 0 bases and J by 5 bases, with 11 bases between.

The chain has TRBV11-2 and TRBJ2-7, with D maybe TRBD1 (6 bases). V was clipped by 5 bases and J by 2 bases, with 10 bases between them. The germline V gene encodes CDR1 SGHAT and CDR2 FQNNGV. This CDR3 contains 13 residues. The DNA of the CDR3 is TGTGCCAGCAGCCAGGGGCCAACCTACGAGCAGTACTTC. Amino acids: CASSQGPTYEQYF. The full variable domain, its missing parts supplied by reference TRBV11-2 and TRBJ2-7, is EAGVAQSPRYKIIEKRQSVAFWCNPISGHATLYWYQQILGQGPKLLIQFQNNGVVDDSQLPKDRFSAERLKGVDSTLKIQPAKLEDSAVYLCASSQGPTYEQYFGPGTRLTVT.

V and J are TRBV5-1 and TRBJ1-1, with 10 bases lining up with TRBD1. There are 16 residues in the CDR3. Per the germline V gene, CDR1 is SGHRS and CDR2 is YFSETQ. With 0 bases clipped from V and 2 bases from J, the junction kept 4 bases outside the gene matches. CDR3 nucleotides: TGCGCCAGCAGCTTGGGACAGGGGGCAGGTAACACTGAAGCTTTCTTT. As protein: CASSLGQGAGNTEAFF.

The chain uses TRBV5-3 and TRBJ1-1, with 7 bases identical to TRBD1. TRBV5-3 is identified as an open reading frame with a role that is uncertain. The CDR3 extends over 18 amino acids. Losses at the gene ends were 0 bases for V and 4 bases for J; bases not matched to a gene: 15. The CDR3 reads CARSLDGRGVTGITEAFF. CDR3 sequence (DNA): TGTGCCAGAAGCTTGGATGGCAGGGGGGTTACTGGGATCACTGAAGCTTTCTTT.